These 25 T cell receptor beta chains came from one sample sequenced in a study of CD8 T cells in ankylosing spondylitis. TCRdb used MiXCR to reprocess the 5' RACE reads, holding one entry per CDR3 protein. Among tens of thousands of distinct CDR3 sequences listed, under 5.5% were seen once. Sequenced: blood, either unsorted or a sorted T cell fraction (not recorded which). These receptors originate from a male donor with ankylosing spondylitis or in good health (not recorded which).

The chain couples TRBV12-3 or TRBV12-4 to TRBJ1-5, with a weak D call TRBD1 (6 bases). This CDR3 spans 17 amino acids. V shed 3 bases and J shed 0 bases, with 15 bases lying between them. In DNA form, the CDR3 reads TGTGCCAGCAGTTTTGGGCAGGGGCTCGGTAGCAATCAGCCCCAGCATTTT. Translated, it gives CASSFGQGLGSNQPQHF.

This clonotype was found many times. V gene TRBV30 combines with J gene TRBJ1-3, with D uncertain. Looked up from germline, CDR1 is GTSNPN and CDR2 is SVGIG (reference sequence). Deletions cut 2 bases from V and 0 bases from J, with 14 bases between. The CDR3 contains 16 residues. CDR3 loop: CAWSFGSALSGNTIYF. The CDR3 DNA sequence: TGTGCCTGGAGTTTCGGGAGCGCCCTCTCTGGAAACACCATATATTTT.

Worth noting for this clonotype: A much bigger clone sits one base away, suggesting this may be a read error. This chain joins TRBV2 and TRBJ2-1, with a weak D call TRBD2 (5 bases). V lost 7 bases and J lost 5, with 18 bases in between. Germline CDR1 SNHLY, CDR2 FYNNEI. The CDR3 extends over 15 amino acids. As DNA, the CDR3 is TGTGCCAGCACCCGACGAGGGAAGTTTGACAATGAGCAGTTCTTC. Translated: CASTRRGKFDNEQFF.

This clonotype was observed many times. The chain combines TRBV14 with TRBJ1-1; TRBD1 matches 7 bases. The germline gives CDR1 SGHDN, CDR2 FVKESK. Trimming took 3 bases from V and 4 from J; bases not matched to a gene: 5. There are 14 residues in the CDR3. The CDR3 sequence: CASSQLRGGTEAFF. Here the CDR3 DNA reads TGTGCCAGCAGCCAGCTCAGGGGGGGCACTGAAGCTTTCTTT.

Ten or more counts support this clonotype. This sequence joins TRBV4-2 and TRBJ1-5; D is undetermined. Trimming took 0 bases from V and 7 from J, leaving 7 bases between them. CDR3 length: 13 amino acids. Germline values: CDR1 LGHNA, CDR2 YNFKEQ. The CDR3 here is CASSQERGQPQHF. CDR3 DNA: TGTGCCAGCAGCCAAGAAAGAGGGCAGCCCCAGCATTTT.

This clonotype came up many times. This chain links TRBV7-8 with TRBJ2-5; the match to TRBD2 covers 7 bases. The trim removed 1 base at V and 9 bases at J, leaving 2 bases unmatched. Germline CDR1 is SGHVS and CDR2 is FQNEAQ. The CDR3 length is 12 residues. Written as DNA, the CDR3 is TGTGCCAGCAGCTTAGTGGCGGGGGCCCAGTACTTC. Amino acid sequence: CASSLVAGAQYF.

This chain uses TRBV5-1 with TRBJ2-2, with unresolved D. Looked up from germline, CDR1 is SGHRS and CDR2 is YFSETQ. Trimming left V 2 bases short and J 1 base short, with 6 bases between. This CDR3 contains 14 residues. The CDR3 reads CASSLRENTGELFF. The CDR3 DNA sequence: TGCGCCAGCAGCTTAAGGGAGAACACCGGGGAGCTGTTTTTT.

Many counts were recorded for this clonotype. The rearrangement uses TRBV6-5 and TRBJ1-1; maybe TRBD1 (6 bases). CDR3 size: 14 residues. Germline V gives CDR1 MNHEY, CDR2 SVGAGI. Trimming pared 0 bases from V and 7 bases from J, leaving 12 bases between. For the CDR3, the DNA is TGTGCCAGCAGTTACTCAATGGGGGGCGTTGAAGCTTTCTTT. Protein: CASSYSMGGVEAFF.

This clonotype was counted ten times or more. This CDR3 reads CASSEEPRTAGKYF. CDR3 in DNA: TGTGCCAGCAGTGAAGAACCTCGGACAGCCGGCAAGTACTTC. This chain joins TRBV6-1 and TRBJ2-7; maybe TRBD1 (6 bases). The CDR3 length is 14 residues. Looked up from germline, CDR1 is MNHNS and CDR2 is SASEGT. V lost 1 base and J lost 11, with 18 bases in between.

This clonotype occurred many times. The J gene is TRBJ2-7, the V gene TRBV5-1; the match to TRBD2 covers 11 bases. The CDR3 has 15 amino acids. Trimming at V came to 4 bases and at J to 1 base, leaving 4 bases not matched to a gene. Germline V gene sequence: CDR1 SGHRS, CDR2 YFSETQ. In DNA, the CDR3 is TGCGCCAGCAGCCCGACTAGCGGGGCGTCCTACGAGCAGTACTTC. Protein product: CASSPTSGASYEQYF.

Many counts were recorded for this clonotype. V is TRBV5-1 and J is TRBJ1-2; D is ambiguous. This CDR3 comprises 14 residues. Trimming took off 1 base at V and 5 bases at J, with 12 bases between the two ends. CDR1 and CDR2 (germline): SGHRS, YFSETQ. The CDR3 sequence is CASSLSGSSYGYTF. Written as DNA, the CDR3 is TGCGCCAGCAGCTTGAGTGGCAGCTCATATGGCTACACCTTC.

This clonotype was recorded many times. CDR3 bases: TGTGCCAGCAGAGAACCCCTCTATGGCTACACCTTC. Its translation is CASREPLYGYTF. The chain recombines TRBV12-3 or TRBV12-4 with TRBJ1-2; no reliable D call. The CDR3 length is 12 residues. Deletions cut 6 bases from V and 4 bases from J, with 9 bases between.

This clonotype was seen repeatedly, ten times or more. This sequence joins TRBV6-2 or TRBV6-3 and TRBJ1-5; the D is unclear. This CDR3 spans 17 amino acids. V lost 2 bases to trimming and J lost 0 bases, with 14 bases between them. Per the germline V gene, CDR1 is MNHEY and CDR2 is SVGEGT. CDR3: CASSYTAGIYSNQPQHF. For the CDR3, the DNA is TGTGCCAGCAGTTACACGGCCGGGATCTATAGCAATCAGCCCCAGCATTTT.

The table lists this clonotype with many counts. CDR3 sequence reads: CASSLFSGDHEQYF. The CDR3, as DNA: TGTGCCAGCAGCTTATTCTCGGGAGACCACGAGCAGTACTTC. The chain is built from TRBV7-3 and TRBJ2-7; possible D gene TRBD2, 6 bases. Germline CDR1 reads SGHTA; CDR2 reads FQGTGA. Trimming stripped 2 bases from V and 5 bases from J, with 13 bases between. The CDR3 is made up of 14 amino acids.

This clonotype was seen many times. The chain combines TRBV3-1 with TRBJ1-1; 7 nucleotides line up with TRBD1. The junction had 9 bases not matched to a gene; V was cut back by 1 base and J by 7 bases. The CDR3 runs 15 residues. CDR1 LGHDT and CDR2 YNNKEL come from the germline V gene (reference sequence). In DNA, the CDR3 is TGTGCCAGCAGCCAAGGGACAGGAGAAGGGTTTGAAGCTTTCTTT. It is translated as CASSQGTGEGFEAFF.

At least ten counts were recorded for this clonotype. V is TRBV12-3 or TRBV12-4 and J is TRBJ2-2; no reliable D call. With 7 bases removed from V and 6 bases from J, the gap between germline ends came to 6 bases. CDR3 size: 11 residues. CDR3 residues: CASNKAGELFF. CDR3 coding DNA: TGTGCCAGCAATAAGGCCGGGGAGCTGTTTTTT.

This clonotype was seen only a few times. An end of the junction differs from the germline gene, which may be a read error. V usage is TRBV20-1 and J usage is TRBJ2-3; TRBD2 agrees at 14 bases. The length of the CDR3 is 16 residues. The V gene's germline CDR1 is DFQATT and CDR2 SNEGSKA (reference sequence). The chain's CDR3 is CSASGLAGGRTGTQYF. For the CDR3, the DNA is TGCAGTGCTAGTGGACTAGCGGGGGGCCGCACAGGTACGCAGTATTTT.

This clonotype was seen many times. The gene calls are TRBV3-1 and TRBJ2-3, with D possibly being TRBD2 (5 bases). The CDR3 runs 15 residues. Germline V gives CDR1 LGHDT, CDR2 YNNKEL (reference sequence). V lost 4 bases and J 4 bases, leaving 15 bases between the germline ends. CDR3 amino acids: CASSPGGLTSDTQYF. CDR3 bases: TGTGCCAGCAGCCCTGGTGGACTCACCTCAGATACGCAGTATTTT.

The table lists this clonotype with many counts. V gene TRBV9 combines with J gene TRBJ1-4; possibly TRBD1 for D (6 bases). Between the trimmed V and J ends, which lost 0 bases and 12 bases, there was a span of 12 bases. The length of the CDR3 is 13 residues. The germline gives CDR1 SGDLS, CDR2 YYNGEE. CDR3 amino acids: CASSVGQEGQLFF. In DNA form, the CDR3 reads TGTGCCAGCAGCGTAGGACAGGAGGGGCAACTGTTTTTT.

This clonotype was observed at least ten times. The rearrangement joins TRBV12-3 or TRBV12-4 to TRBJ2-7; tentatively, D is TRBD1 (6 bases). V lost 3 bases, J lost 2 bases, and 11 bases lay in between. The CDR3 covers 14 residues. Written as DNA, the CDR3 is TGTGCCAGCAGTTTCAGGGGACGGACCTACGAGCAGTACTTC. Protein product: CASSFRGRTYEQYF.

In its sample, this clonotype was seen many times. The chain employs TRBV5-8 and TRBJ2-1; 7 positions match TRBD1. The CDR3 runs 16 residues. V lost 2 bases to trimming and J lost 1 base; unmatched junction nucleotides: 6. Germline assignment: CDR1 SGHTS and CDR2 YDEGEE. DNA for the CDR3: TGTGCCAGCAGCTTTACGATGGGACAGTCCTACAATGAGCAGTTCTTC. It yields the protein CASSFTMGQSYNEQFF.

The sample holds many counts of this clonotype. As DNA, the CDR3 is TGTGCCAGCAACAAAGGGGTACAGGAGACCCAGTACTTC. Its protein is CASNKGVQETQYF. This chain links TRBV28 with TRBJ2-5, with D possibly TRBD1 on 5 matching bases. Germline V gives CDR1 MDHEN, CDR2 SYDVKM. With 7 bases removed from V and 5 bases from J, the gap between germline ends came to 14 bases. This CDR3 has 13 amino acids.

There are many counts of this clonotype. The rearrangement joins TRBV20-1 to TRBJ1-1; D unclear. The germline CDR1 and CDR2 sequences are DFQATT and SNEGSKA (reference sequence). The CDR3 sequence is 9 residues long. The CDR3 DNA reads TGCACCTGGGACACTGAAGCTTTCTTT. This codes for CTWDTEAFF.

This clonotype was observed at least ten times. V usage is TRBV28 and J usage is TRBJ1-2, with TRBD1 identical over 8 bases. Unmatched junction bases numbered 8, after V lost 3 bases and J lost 8 bases. The CDR3 loop spans 14 amino acids. Germline V lookup: CDR1 MDHEN, CDR2 SYDVKM. DNA of the CDR3: TGTGCCAGCAGTTTGGTGACAGGGGCGAGGGGCTACACCTTC. Translation gives CASSLVTGARGYTF.

This clonotype was counted ten times or more. In DNA, the CDR3 is TGTGCCAGCACGAGAGTAACAGGGCTTTACGAGCAGTACTTC. Its protein is CASTRVTGLYEQYF. The J gene is TRBJ2-7, the V gene TRBV2, with a tentative D call TRBD1 (6 bases). This CDR3 contains 14 residues. Trimming stripped 7 bases from V and 4 bases from J, with 17 bases between. Germline assignment: CDR1 SNHLY and CDR2 FYNNEI.